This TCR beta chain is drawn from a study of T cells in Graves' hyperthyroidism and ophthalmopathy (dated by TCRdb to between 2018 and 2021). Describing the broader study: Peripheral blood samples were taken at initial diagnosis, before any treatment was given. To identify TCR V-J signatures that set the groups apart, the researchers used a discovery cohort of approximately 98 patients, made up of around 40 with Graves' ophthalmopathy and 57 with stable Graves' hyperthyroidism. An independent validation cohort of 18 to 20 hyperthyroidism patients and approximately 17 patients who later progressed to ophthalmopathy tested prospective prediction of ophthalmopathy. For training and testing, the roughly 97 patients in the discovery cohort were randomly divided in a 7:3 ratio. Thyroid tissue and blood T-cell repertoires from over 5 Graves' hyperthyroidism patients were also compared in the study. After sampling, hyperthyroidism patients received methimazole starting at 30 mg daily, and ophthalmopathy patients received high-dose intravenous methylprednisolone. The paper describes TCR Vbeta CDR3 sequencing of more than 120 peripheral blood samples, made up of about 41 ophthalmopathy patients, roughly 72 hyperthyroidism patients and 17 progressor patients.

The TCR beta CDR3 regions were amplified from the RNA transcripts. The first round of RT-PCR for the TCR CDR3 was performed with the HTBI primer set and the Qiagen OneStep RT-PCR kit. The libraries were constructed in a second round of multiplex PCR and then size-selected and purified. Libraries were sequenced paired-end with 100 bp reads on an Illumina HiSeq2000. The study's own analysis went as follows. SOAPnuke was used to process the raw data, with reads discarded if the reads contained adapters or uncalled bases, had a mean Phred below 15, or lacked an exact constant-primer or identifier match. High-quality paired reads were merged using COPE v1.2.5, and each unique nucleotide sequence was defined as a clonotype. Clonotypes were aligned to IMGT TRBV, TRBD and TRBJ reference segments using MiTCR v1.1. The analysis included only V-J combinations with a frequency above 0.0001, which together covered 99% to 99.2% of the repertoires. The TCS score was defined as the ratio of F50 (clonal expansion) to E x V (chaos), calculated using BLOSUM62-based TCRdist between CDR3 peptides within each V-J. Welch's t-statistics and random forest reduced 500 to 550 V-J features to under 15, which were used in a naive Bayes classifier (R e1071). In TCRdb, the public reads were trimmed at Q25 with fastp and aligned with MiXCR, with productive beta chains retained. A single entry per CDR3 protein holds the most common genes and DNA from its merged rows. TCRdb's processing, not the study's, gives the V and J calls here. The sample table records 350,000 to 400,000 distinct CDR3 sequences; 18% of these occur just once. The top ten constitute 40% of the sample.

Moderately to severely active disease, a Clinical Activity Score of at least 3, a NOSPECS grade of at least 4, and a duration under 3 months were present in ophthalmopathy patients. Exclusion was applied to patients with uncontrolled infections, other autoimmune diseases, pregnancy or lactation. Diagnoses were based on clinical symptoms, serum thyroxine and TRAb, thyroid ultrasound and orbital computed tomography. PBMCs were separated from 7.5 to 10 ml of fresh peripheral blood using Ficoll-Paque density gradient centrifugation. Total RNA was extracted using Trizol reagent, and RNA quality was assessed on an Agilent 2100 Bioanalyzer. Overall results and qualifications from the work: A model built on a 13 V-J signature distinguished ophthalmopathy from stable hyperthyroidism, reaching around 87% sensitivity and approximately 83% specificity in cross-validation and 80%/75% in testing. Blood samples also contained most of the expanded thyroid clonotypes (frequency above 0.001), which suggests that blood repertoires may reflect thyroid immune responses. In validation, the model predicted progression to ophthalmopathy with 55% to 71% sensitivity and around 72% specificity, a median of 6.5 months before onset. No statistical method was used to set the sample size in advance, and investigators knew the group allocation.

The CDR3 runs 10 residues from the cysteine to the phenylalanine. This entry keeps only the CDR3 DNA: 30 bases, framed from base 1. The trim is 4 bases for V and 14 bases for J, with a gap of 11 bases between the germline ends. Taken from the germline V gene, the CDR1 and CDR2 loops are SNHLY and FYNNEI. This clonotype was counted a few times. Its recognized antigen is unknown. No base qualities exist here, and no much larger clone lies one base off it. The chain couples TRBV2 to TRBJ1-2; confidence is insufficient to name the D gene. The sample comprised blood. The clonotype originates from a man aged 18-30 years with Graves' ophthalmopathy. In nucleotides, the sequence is TGTGCCAGCAGTGTTTTCGAGCTAACCTTC. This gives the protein CASSVFELTF.